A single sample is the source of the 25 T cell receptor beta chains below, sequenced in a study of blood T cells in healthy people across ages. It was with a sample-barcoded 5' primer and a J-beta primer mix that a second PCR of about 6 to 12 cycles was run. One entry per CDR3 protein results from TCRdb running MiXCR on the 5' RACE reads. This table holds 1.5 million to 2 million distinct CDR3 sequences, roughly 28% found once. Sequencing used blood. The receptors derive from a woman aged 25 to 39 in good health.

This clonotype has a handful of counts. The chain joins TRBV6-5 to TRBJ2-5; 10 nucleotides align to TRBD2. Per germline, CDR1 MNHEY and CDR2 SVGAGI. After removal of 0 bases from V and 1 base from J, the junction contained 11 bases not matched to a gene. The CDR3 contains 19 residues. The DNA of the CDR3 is TGTGCCAGCAGTTACTCGAACCTAGCGGGGGACGGTACCCAAGAGACCCAGTACTTC. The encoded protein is CASSYSNLAGDGTQETQYF.

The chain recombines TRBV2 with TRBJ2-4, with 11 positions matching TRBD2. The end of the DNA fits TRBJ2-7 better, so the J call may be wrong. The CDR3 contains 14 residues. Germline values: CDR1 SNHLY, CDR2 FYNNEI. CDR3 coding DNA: TGTGCCAGCAGGGGACTAGCGGAGAGATACGAGCAGTACTTC. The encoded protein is CASRGLAERYEQYF.

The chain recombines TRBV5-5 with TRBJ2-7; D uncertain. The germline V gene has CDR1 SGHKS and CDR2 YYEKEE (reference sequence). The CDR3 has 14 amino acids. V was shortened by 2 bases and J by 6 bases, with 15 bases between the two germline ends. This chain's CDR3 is CASSFRVNGFEQYF. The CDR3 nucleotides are TGTGCCAGCAGCTTTCGAGTCAACGGGTTCGAGCAGTACTTC.

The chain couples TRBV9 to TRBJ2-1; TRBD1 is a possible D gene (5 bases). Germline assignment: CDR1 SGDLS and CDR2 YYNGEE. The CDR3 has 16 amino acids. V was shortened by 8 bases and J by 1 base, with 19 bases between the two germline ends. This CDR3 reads CARDPGSEGSYNEQFF. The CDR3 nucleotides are TGTGCCAGAGACCCAGGGTCCGAAGGGTCCTACAATGAGCAGTTCTTC.

This CDR3 reads CASSYPVSGRGVIQYF. CDR3 sequence (DNA): TGTGCCAGCAGTTACCCGGTTTCGGGACGGGGGGTTATTCAGTACTTC. The chain links TRBV6-5 to TRBJ2-5, with 7 positions matching TRBD2. Trimming took 2 bases from V and 11 from J; bases not matched to a gene: 17. Germline-derived CDR1 and CDR2 are MNHEY and SVGAGI. CDR3 length: 16 amino acids.

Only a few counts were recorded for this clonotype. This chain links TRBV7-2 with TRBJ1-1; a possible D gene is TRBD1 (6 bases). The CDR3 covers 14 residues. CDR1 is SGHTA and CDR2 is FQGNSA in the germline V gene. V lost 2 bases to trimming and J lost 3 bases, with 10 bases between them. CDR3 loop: CASSLMGADTEAFF. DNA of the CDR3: TGTGCCAGCAGCTTAATGGGGGCTGACACTGAAGCTTTCTTT. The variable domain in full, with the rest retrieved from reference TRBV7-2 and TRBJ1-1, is GAGVSQSPSNKVTEKGKDVELRCDPISGHTALYWYRQSLGQGLEFLIYFQGNSAPDKSGLPSDRFSAERTGGSVSTLTIQRTQQEDSAVYLCASSLMGADTEAFFGQGTRLTVV.

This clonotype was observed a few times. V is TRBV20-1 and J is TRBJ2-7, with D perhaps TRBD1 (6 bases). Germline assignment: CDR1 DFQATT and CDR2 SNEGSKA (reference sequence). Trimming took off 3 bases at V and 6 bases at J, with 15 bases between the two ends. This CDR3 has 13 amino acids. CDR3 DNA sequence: TGCAGTGCTAGTACAGGGAAGAGGGGCGAGCAGTACTTC. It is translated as CSASTGKRGEQYF.

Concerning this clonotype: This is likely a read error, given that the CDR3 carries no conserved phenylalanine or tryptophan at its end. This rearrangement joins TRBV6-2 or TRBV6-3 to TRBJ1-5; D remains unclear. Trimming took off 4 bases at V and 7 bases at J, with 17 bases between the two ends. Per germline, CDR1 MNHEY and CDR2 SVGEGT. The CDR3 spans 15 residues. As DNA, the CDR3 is TGTGCCAGCAGTTTTAGCGGGCGGTTCGGGCAGCCCCAGCATGTT. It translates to CASSFSGRFGQPQHV.

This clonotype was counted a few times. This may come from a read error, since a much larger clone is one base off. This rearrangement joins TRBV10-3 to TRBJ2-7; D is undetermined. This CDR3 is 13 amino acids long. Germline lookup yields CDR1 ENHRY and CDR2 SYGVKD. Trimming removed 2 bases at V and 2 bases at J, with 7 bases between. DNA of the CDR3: TGTGCCATCAGTGAGAGCAGCCCCTACGAGCAGTACTTC. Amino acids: CAISESSPYEQYF.

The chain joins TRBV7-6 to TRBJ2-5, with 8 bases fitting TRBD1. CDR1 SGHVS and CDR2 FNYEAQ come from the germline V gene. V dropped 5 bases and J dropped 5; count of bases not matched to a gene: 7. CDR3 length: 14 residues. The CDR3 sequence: CASSLGTGPETQYF. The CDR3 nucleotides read TGTGCCAGCAGCCTGGGGACAGGCCCCGAGACCCAGTACTTC.

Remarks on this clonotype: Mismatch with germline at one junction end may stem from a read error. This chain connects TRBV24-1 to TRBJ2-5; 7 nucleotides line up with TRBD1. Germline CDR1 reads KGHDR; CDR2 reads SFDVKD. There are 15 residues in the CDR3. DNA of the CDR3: TGTGCCACCAGTGATGCCAGGGGGTTTCAAGAGACTCAGTACTTC. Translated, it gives CATSDARGFQETQYF.

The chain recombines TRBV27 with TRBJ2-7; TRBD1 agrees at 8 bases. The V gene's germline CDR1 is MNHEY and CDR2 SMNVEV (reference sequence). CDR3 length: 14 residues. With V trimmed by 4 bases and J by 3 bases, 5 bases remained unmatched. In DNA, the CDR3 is TGTGCCAGCAGTTCGGGACAGGCCGGCTACGAGCAGTACTTC. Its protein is CASSSGQAGYEQYF.

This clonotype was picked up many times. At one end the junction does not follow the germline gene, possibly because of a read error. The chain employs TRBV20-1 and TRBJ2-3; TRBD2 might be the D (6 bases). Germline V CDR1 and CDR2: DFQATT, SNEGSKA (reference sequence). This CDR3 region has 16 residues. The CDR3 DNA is TGCAGTGCTAGAGATCTGGGCGGGATCCGCACGGATACGCAGTATTTT. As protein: CSARDLGGIRTDTQYF.

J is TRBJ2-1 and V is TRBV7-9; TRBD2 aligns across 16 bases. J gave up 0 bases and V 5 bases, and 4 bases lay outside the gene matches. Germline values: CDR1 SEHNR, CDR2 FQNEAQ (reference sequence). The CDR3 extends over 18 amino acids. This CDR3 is CASSGGLAGGSSYNEQFF. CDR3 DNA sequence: TGTGCCAGCAGCGGGGGACTAGCGGGGGGGAGCTCCTACAATGAGCAGTTCTTC.

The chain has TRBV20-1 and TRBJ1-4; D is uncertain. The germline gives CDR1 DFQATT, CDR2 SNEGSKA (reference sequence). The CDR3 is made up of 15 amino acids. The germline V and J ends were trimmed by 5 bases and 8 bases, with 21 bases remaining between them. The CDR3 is CSAQNRGSLGEKLFF. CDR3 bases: TGCAGTGCTCAAAACCGAGGGAGTTTGGGCGAAAAACTGTTTTTT.

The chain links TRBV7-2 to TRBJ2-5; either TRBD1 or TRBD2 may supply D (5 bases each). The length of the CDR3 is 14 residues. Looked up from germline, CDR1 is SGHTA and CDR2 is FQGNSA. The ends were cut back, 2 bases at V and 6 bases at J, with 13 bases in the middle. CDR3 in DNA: TGTGCCAGCAGCTTATGGGTAGAGGGGAAGACCCAGTACTTC. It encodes CASSLWVEGKTQYF.

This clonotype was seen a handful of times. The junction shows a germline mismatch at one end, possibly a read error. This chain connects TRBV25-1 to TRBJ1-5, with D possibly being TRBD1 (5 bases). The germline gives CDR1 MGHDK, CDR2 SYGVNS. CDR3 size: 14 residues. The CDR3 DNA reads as TGTGCCATCAGTGACTCCCGGGGGGATCAGCCCCAGCATTTT. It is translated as CAISDSRGDQPQHF.

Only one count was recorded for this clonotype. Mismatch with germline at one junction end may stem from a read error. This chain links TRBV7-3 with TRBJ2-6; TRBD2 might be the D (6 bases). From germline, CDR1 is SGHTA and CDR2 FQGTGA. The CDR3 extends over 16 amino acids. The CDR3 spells CASSLNSGTGANVRTF. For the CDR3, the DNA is TGTGCCAGCAGCTTAAATTCAGGGACTGGGGCCAACGTCCGGACTTTC. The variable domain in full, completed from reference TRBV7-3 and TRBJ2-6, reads GAGVSQTPSNKVTEKGKYVELRCDPISGHTALYWYRQSLGQGPEFLIYFQGTGAADDSGLPNDRFFAVRPEGSVSTLKIQRTERGDSAVYLCASSLNSGTGANVRTFGAGSRLTVL.

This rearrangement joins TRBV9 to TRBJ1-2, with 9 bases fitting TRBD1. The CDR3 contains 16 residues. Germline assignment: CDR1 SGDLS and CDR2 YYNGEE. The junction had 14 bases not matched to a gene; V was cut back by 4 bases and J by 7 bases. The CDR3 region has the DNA TGTGCCAGCAGCCCACGAATCCGGGACAGGGACACTGGCTACACCTTC. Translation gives CASSPRIRDRDTGYTF.

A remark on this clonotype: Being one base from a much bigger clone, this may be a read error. The DNA of the CDR3 is TGTGCCAACAGCTCCCCAGCGGGAGATTTGGATACGCAGTATTTT. Protein: CANSSPAGDLDTQYF. This chain joins TRBV5-6 and TRBJ2-3; 8 nucleotides agree with TRBD2. The CDR3 has 15 amino acids. Germline CDR1 reads SGHDT; CDR2 reads YYEEEE.

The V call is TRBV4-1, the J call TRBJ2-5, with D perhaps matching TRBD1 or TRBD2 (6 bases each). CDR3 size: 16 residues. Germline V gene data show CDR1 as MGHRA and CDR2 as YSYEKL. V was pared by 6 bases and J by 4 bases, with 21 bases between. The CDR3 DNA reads TGCGCCAGCAGGAGCACGTCGGGGGCCTCCGGAGAGACCCAGTACTTC. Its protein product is CASRSTSGASGETQYF.

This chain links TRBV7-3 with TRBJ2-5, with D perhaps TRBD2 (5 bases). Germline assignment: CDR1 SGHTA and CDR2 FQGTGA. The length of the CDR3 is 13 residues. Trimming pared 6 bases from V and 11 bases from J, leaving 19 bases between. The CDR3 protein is CASSRGEGGEQYF. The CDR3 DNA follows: TGTGCCAGCAGTCGCGGCGAGGGTGGGGAGCAGTACTTC. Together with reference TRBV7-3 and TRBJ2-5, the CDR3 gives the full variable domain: GAGVSQTPSNKVTEKGKYVELRCDPISGHTALYWYRQSLGQGPEFLIYFQGTGAADDSGLPNDRFFAVRPEGSVSTLKIQRTERGDSAVYLCASSRGEGGEQYFGPGTRLLVL.

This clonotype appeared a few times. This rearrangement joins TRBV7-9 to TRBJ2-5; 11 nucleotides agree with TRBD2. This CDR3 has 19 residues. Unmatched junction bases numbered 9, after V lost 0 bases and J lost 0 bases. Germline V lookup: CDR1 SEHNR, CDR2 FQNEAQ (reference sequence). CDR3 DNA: TGTGCCAGCAGCTTAGCGCGGGTAGCGGGAGGGACGTACCAAGAGACCCAGTACTTC. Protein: CASSLARVAGGTYQETQYF.

The CDR3 DNA reads TGTGCCAGCAGTGAGACTACCTCGGGAGATACGCAGTATTTT. Protein sequence: CASSETTSGDTQYF. V gene TRBV2 combines with J gene TRBJ2-3, with a weak D call TRBD2 (5 bases). Trimming shortened V by 3 bases and J by 5 bases, and 12 bases separated the two germline ends. The CDR3 length is 14 residues. Germline V CDR1 and CDR2: SNHLY, FYNNEI. Full variable domain (missing parts from reference TRBV2 and TRBJ2-3): EPEVTQTPSHQVTQMGQEVILRCVPISNHLYFYWYRQILGQKVEFLVSFYNNEISEKSEIFDDQFSVERPDGSNFTLKIRSTKLEDSAMYFCASSETTSGDTQYFGPGTRLTVL.

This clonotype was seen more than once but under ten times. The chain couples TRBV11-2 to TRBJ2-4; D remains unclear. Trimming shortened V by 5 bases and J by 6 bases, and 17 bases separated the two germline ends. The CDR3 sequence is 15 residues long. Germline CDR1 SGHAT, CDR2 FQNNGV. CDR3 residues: CASSPGWDLINIQYF. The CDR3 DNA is TGTGCCAGCAGCCCAGGATGGGATCTTATAAACATTCAGTACTTC.